The sequence of this T cell receptor (beta chain) was determined in a study of T cell responses to AZD1222 COVID-19 vaccine. Study-level information: Analysis merged second doses at about 4 or about 12 weeks. Study findings and constraints: Spike-specific TCR breadth and depth grew following two AZD1222 doses. Among AZD1222 vaccinees, only 5 to 7 were seropositive at baseline. Epitopes outside B.1.351 and B.1.1.7 mutated regions reportedly drew nearly half of spike TCRs.

The germline V gene has CDR1 MNHEY and CDR2 SMNVEV (reference sequence). This CDR3 region has 14 residues. V lost 5 bases and J 2 bases, leaving 12 bases between the germline ends. This clone was counted once. The antigen is undetermined. TCRdb's copy holds only in-frame clones and misses some; the assay was immunoSEQ multiplex PCR. The sample has around 170,000 clones, approximately 90% seen once. The specimen was peripheral blood, collected on day 0 of AZD1222 vaccination. The sequence derives from an adult in good health. The chain is built from TRBV27 and TRBJ1-2, with D unresolved. The chain's CDR3 is CASSAQTTNYGYTF. CDR3 nucleotide sequence: TGTGCCAGCAGTGCGCAGACAACGAACTATGGCTACACCTTC.